Below, 20 T cell receptor beta chains from the same sample are listed, as sequenced in a study of identical twins. TCRdb independently ran MiXCR on the 5' RACE reads; one entry per CDR3 protein. Of around 510,000 distinct CDR3 sequences listed, around 15% are singletons. Separately, the same data were catalogued under a study of yellow fever vaccine responses in identical twins.

The sequenced sample consisted of CD4+ T cells sorted from blood. These receptors were collected from a woman between 18 and 29 years old in good health.

The chain couples TRBV7-2 to TRBJ2-2, with 7 positions matching TRBD2. There are 16 residues in the CDR3. The V gene's germline CDR1 is SGHTA and CDR2 FQGNSA. V was pared by 1 base and J by 4 bases, with 6 bases of the junction left unmatched. The CDR3 DNA is TGTGCCAGCAGCTTAGTCACTAGCGTCGGCACCGGGGAGCTGTTTTTT. Translation: CASSLVTSVGTGELFF.

The table lists this clonotype with many counts. The chain couples TRBV9 to TRBJ1-6; D is ambiguous. This CDR3 has 14 residues. Germline assignment: CDR1 SGDLS and CDR2 YYNGEE. V dropped 3 bases and J dropped 7 bases, with 11 bases sitting between them. CDR3 region: CASSANGLNSPLHF. The CDR3 DNA is TGTGCCAGCAGCGCGAACGGACTGAATTCACCCCTCCACTTT.

V gene TRBV7-2 combines with J gene TRBJ2-7; maybe TRBD2 (5 bases). The V end lost 4 bases, the J end lost 1 base, and 14 bases lay between the germline ends. Germline loops: CDR1 SGHTA, CDR2 FQGNSA. The CDR3 totals 15 residues. The chain's CDR3 is CASSYLPGESYEQYF. CDR3 DNA sequence: TGTGCCAGCAGCTACCTTCCCGGGGAATCCTACGAGCAGTACTTC.

This clonotype appeared many times. The V gene is TRBV27, the J gene TRBJ1-4; 8 nucleotides line up with TRBD1. The V segment lost 3 bases and the J segment 7 bases; nucleotides outside the gene matches: 4. This CDR3 is 14 amino acids long. Looked up from germline, CDR1 is MNHEY and CDR2 is SMNVEV (reference sequence). The CDR3 here is CASSFQGAGEKLFF. The DNA of the CDR3 is TGTGCCAGCAGTTTCCAGGGGGCAGGTGAAAAACTGTTTTTT.

This clonotype has a count of ten or more. The rearrangement links TRBV20-1 to TRBJ1-1; tentatively, D is TRBD1 (6 bases). V shed 0 bases and J shed 0 bases, with 11 bases lying between them. The CDR3 sequence is 15 residues long. Germline values: CDR1 DFQATT, CDR2 SNEGSKA (reference sequence). CDR3 protein: CSARDRAGVNTEAFF. CDR3 sequence (DNA): TGCAGTGCTAGAGATCGGGCAGGGGTGAACACTGAAGCTTTCTTT.

This clonotype came up a few times. The V and J genes are TRBV6-5 and TRBJ2-1, with 14 bases aligning to TRBD2. Germline V gives CDR1 MNHEY, CDR2 SVGAGI. The CDR3 totals 17 residues. Unmatched junction bases numbered 9, after V lost 2 bases and J lost 9 bases. This CDR3 is CASSYPTSGGATGEQFF. CDR3 nucleotides: TGTGCCAGCAGTTACCCGACTAGCGGGGGGGCCACTGGTGAGCAGTTCTTC.

The CDR3 is CASSVGQGGGQETQYF. The CDR3 DNA reads as TGTGCCAGCAGCGTAGGACAGGGAGGGGGCCAAGAGACCCAGTACTTC. The chain joins TRBV9 to TRBJ2-5, with D perhaps assigned TRBD1 or TRBD2 (7 bases each). This CDR3 is 16 amino acids long. In germline, CDR1 is SGDLS, CDR2 YYNGEE. The V end lost 0 bases, the J end lost 1 base, and 13 bases lay between the germline ends.

This clonotype was found a few times. The chain joins TRBV3-1 to TRBJ2-3; 7 bases align to TRBD1. V trimming: 3 bases; J trimming: 3 bases; junction bases outside the gene matches: 3. This CDR3 is built from 14 residues. Germline-derived CDR1 and CDR2 are LGHDT and YNNKEL (reference sequence). CDR3 in DNA: TGTGCCAGCAGCCACAGACAGGGAACAGATACGCAGTATTTT. Residues: CASSHRQGTDTQYF.

The CDR3 region has the DNA TGTGCCAGCAGCTTGACATACCCTTCCCGGGGCAGGGGCAATGAGCAGTTCTTC. It specifies CASSLTYPSRGRGNEQFF. This chain links TRBV5-5 with TRBJ2-1, with a possible D match to TRBD1 (6 bases). Looked up from germline, CDR1 is SGHKS and CDR2 is YYEKEE (reference sequence). With 1 base removed from V and 6 bases from J, the gap between germline ends came to 23 bases. There are 18 residues in the CDR3.

This sequence joins TRBV10-3 and TRBJ2-5, with D perhaps TRBD2 (5 bases). The length of the CDR3 is 14 residues. V dropped 11 bases and J dropped 7 bases, with 23 bases sitting between them. CDR1 is ENHRY and CDR2 is SYGVKD in the germline V gene. CDR3 sequence: CAAEASGSWGTQYF. In DNA form, the CDR3 reads TGTGCCGCGGAGGCCTCGGGGTCTTGGGGGACCCAGTACTTC.

There are a few counts of this clonotype. The V gene is TRBV6-5, the J gene TRBJ2-5; D might be TRBD2 (6 bases). CDR1 is MNHEY and CDR2 is SVGAGI in the germline V gene. There are 14 residues in the CDR3. The germline V and J ends were trimmed by 2 bases and 3 bases, with 10 bases remaining between them. CDR3 protein: CASSYGGIEETQYF. The CDR3 DNA reads TGTGCCAGCAGTTACGGGGGGATAGAAGAGACCCAGTACTTC.

This clonotype was counted many times. The chain links TRBV9 to TRBJ1-1; unclear D gene. V lost 2 bases to trimming and J lost 1 base, with 6 bases between them. Looked up from germline, CDR1 is SGDLS and CDR2 is YYNGEE. CDR3 length: 13 residues. The DNA for the CDR3 is TGTGCCAGCAGCGTCGAAGCGAACACTGAAGCTTTCTTT. This encodes CASSVEANTEAFF.

On this clonotype: Likely a read error: the CDR3 ends without its conserved phenylalanine or tryptophan. The DNA is omitted, as the CDR3 cannot be located on it reliably, and the CDR3 follows TCRdb's listing. The chain has TRBV6-4 and TRBJ2-1; the DNA was not compared with TRBD1, the D call given in the table. Germline assignment: CDR1 MRHNA and CDR2 SNTAGT. With termini counted, the CDR3 has 12 amino acids. The chain's CDR3 is CASSGVGTGERA.

This clonotype was detected a few times. The genes are TRBV18 and TRBJ2-1; D is tentatively TRBD1 or TRBD2 (5 bases each). There are 16 residues in the CDR3. The V gene's germline CDR1 is KGHSH and CDR2 LQKENI. V lost 9 bases and J lost 0, with 18 bases in between. CDR3 region: CASVPPTRGSYNEQFF. The DNA for the CDR3 is TGTGCCAGTGTACCCCCAACTAGGGGCTCCTACAATGAGCAGTTCTTC.

Note on this clonotype: Germline is not matched at one junction end, which may reflect a read error. V usage is TRBV7-7 and J usage is TRBJ2-7; 8 nucleotides align to TRBD2. Germline CDR1 reads SSHAT; CDR2 reads FNYEAQ (reference sequence). There are 14 residues in the CDR3. The CDR3 spells CASSLGDTSGEQYF. CDR3 nucleotide sequence: TGTGCTAGCAGTTTAGGCGACACTAGCGGCGAGCAGTACTTC.

This clonotype was recorded at least ten times. The rearrangement links TRBV12-3 or TRBV12-4 to TRBJ1-1; D is uncertain. The V gene lost 6 bases and the J gene lost 1 base, with 15 bases spanning the gap. This CDR3 comprises 15 residues. CDR3 in DNA: TGTGCCAGCAGGGTGAGCGGGGTACCGAACACTGAAGCTTTCTTT. Protein: CASRVSGVPNTEAFF.

This clonotype was recorded at least ten times. The rearrangement links TRBV6-1 to TRBJ1-1, with 8 bases aligning to TRBD1. This CDR3 is 14 amino acids long. V was clipped by 8 bases and J by 4 bases; unmatched bases: 9. Germline CDR1 is MNHNS and CDR2 is SASEGT. As DNA, the CDR3 is TGTGCCAGCGGGCCCCGGACAGGGCTCACTGAAGCTTTCTTT. Translation gives CASGPRTGLTEAFF.

The chain combines TRBV11-2 with TRBJ2-3; 9 bases map to TRBD2. This CDR3 region has 16 residues. The germline V gene encodes CDR1 SGHAT and CDR2 FQNNGV. V was pared by 5 bases and J by 2 bases, with 8 bases of the junction left unmatched. In DNA form, the CDR3 reads TGTGCCAGCAGCCCGATAGCGGGAGTGGCCACAGATACGCAGTATTTT. Protein sequence: CASSPIAGVATDTQYF.

This clonotype has more than one count but fewer than ten. This chain joins TRBV15 and TRBJ2-1; 9 bases align to TRBD1. The CDR3 covers 14 residues. The V and J ends lost 1 base and 8 bases, in that order; junction bases with no gene match: 3. The germline V gene encodes CDR1 LNHNV and CDR2 YYDKDF (reference sequence). The CDR3 DNA is TGTGCCACCAGCAGAGGACAGGGGGGTTATGAGCAGTTCTTC. It encodes CATSRGQGGYEQFF.

This rearrangement joins TRBV20-1 to TRBJ2-2; D may be TRBD2 (5 bases). V was shortened by 5 bases and J by 0 bases, with 13 bases between the two germline ends. This CDR3 is built from 15 residues. Per germline, CDR1 DFQATT and CDR2 SNEGSKA (reference sequence). The CDR3 DNA reads as TGCAGTGCTCTCCCTACGGGGACGAACACCGGGGAGCTGTTTTTT. Protein product: CSALPTGTNTGELFF.